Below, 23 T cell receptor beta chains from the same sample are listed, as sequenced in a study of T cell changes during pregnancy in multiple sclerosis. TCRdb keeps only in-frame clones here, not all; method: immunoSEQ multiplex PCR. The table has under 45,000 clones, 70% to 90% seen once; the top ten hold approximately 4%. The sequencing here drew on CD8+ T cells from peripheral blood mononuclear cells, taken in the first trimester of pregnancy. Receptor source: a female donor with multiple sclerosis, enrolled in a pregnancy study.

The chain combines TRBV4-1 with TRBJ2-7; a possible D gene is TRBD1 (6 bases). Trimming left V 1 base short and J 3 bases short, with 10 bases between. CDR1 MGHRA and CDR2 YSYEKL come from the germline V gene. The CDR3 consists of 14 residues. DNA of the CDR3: TGCGCCAGCAGCCAAGGTCTAGGGGGCTACGAGCAGTACTTC. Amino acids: CASSQGLGGYEQYF.

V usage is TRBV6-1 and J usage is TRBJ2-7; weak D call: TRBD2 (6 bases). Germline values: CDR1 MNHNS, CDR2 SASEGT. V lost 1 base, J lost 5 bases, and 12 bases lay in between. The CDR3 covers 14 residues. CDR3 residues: CASSEVGGINEQYF. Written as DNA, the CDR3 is TGTGCCAGCAGTGAAGTTGGGGGGATCAACGAGCAGTACTTC.

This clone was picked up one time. The CDR3 DNA reads TGTGCCAGCAGTTACGGGGGAAGGGGGTCACCCCTCCACTTT. Protein product: CASSYGGRGSPLHF. The rearrangement joins TRBV6-5 to TRBJ1-6; TRBD1 is a possible D gene (6 bases). Germline loops: CDR1 MNHEY, CDR2 SVGAGI. V dropped 2 bases and J dropped 10 bases, with 12 bases sitting between them. CDR3 size: 14 residues.

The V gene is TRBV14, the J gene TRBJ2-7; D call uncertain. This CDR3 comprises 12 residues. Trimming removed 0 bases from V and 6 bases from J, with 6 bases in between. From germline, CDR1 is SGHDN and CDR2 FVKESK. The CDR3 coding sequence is TGTGCCAGCAGCCAAGAACAGAGCGAGCAGTACTTC. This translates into CASSQEQSEQYF.

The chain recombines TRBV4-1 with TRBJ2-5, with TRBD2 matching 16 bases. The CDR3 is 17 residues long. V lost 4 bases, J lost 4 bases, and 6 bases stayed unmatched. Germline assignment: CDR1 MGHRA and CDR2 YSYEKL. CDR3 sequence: CASSLGTSGGAGETQYF. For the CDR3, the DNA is TGCGCCAGCAGCCTAGGGACTAGCGGGGGGGCCGGAGAGACCCAGTACTTC.

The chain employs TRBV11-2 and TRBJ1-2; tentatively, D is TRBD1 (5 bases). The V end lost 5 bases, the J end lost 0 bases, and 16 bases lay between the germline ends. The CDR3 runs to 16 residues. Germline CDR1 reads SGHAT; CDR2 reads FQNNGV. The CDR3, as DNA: TGTGCCAGCAGCGCTGCCCAGGGTGGCTCTAACTATGGCTACACCTTC. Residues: CASSAAQGGSNYGYTF. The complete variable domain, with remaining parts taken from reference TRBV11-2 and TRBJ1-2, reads EAGVAQSPRYKIIEKRQSVAFWCNPISGHATLYWYQQILGQGPKLLIQFQNNGVVDDSQLPKDRFSAERLKGVDSTLKIQPAKLEDSAVYLCASSAAQGGSNYGYTFGSGTRLTVV.

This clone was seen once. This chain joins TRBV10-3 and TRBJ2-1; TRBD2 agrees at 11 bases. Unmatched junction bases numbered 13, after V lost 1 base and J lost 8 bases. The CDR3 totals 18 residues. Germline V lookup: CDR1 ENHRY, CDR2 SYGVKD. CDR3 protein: CAISEWGHSGGANYEQFF. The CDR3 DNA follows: TGTGCCATCAGTGAGTGGGGTCATAGCGGGGGGGCTAACTATGAGCAGTTCTTC.

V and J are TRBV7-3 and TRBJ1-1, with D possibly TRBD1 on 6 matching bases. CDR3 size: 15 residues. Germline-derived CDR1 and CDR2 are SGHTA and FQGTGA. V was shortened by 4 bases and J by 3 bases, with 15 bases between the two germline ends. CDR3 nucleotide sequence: TGTGCCAGCAGCTCCATTGGCGGGGGCGACACTGAAGCTTTCTTT. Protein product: CASSSIGGGDTEAFF.

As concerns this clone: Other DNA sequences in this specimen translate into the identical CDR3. Here the CDR3 reads CASSVGGGGTDTQYF. In DNA form, the CDR3 reads TGTGCCAGCAGCGTAGGCGGGGGGGGCACAGATACGCAGTATTTT. The rearrangement links TRBV9 to TRBJ2-3, with 9 bases fitting TRBD2. The CDR3 covers 15 residues. CDR1 SGDLS and CDR2 YYNGEE come from the germline V gene. Trimming cost V 0 bases and J 1 base; bases outside gene matches: 0.

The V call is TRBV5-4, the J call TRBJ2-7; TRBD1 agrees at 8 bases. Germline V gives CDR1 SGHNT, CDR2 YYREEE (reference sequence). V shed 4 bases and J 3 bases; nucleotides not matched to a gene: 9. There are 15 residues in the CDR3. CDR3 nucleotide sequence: TGTGCCAGCAGCCAAGCTTGGACAGGGAACTACGAGCAGTACTTC. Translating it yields CASSQAWTGNYEQYF.

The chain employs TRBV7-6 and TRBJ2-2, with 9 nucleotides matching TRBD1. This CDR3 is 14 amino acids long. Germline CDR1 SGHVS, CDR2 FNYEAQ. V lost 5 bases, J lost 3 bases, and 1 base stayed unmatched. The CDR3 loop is CASSRTGDTGELFF. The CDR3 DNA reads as TGTGCCAGCAGCAGGACAGGGGACACCGGGGAGCTGTTTTTT.

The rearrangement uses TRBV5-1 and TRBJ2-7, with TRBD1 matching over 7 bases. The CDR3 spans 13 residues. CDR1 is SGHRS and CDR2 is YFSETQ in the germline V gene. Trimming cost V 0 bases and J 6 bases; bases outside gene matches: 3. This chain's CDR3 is CASSLVTGIEQYF. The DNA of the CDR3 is TGCGCCAGCAGCTTGGTGACAGGGATCGAGCAGTACTTC.

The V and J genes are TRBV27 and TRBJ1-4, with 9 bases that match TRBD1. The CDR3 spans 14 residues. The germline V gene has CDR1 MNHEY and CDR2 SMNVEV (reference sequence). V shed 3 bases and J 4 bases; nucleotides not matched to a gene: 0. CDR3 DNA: TGTGCCAGCAGTTTGGGACAGGGTAATGAAAAACTGTTTTTT. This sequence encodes CASSLGQGNEKLFF.

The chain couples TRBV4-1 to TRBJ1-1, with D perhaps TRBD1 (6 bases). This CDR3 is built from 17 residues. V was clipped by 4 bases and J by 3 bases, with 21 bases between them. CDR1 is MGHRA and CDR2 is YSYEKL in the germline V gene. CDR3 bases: TGCGCCAGCAGCCCGAGACGCGCGGGGGCTTGGGACACTGAAGCTTTCTTT. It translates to CASSPRRAGAWDTEAFF.

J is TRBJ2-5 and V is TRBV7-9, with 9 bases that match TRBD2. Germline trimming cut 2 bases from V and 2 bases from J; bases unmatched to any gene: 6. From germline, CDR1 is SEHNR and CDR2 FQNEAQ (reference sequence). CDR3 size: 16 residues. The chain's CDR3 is CASSLLGGGAQETQYF. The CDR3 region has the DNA TGTGCCAGCAGCTTATTGGGCGGGGGGGCTCAAGAGACCCAGTACTTC.

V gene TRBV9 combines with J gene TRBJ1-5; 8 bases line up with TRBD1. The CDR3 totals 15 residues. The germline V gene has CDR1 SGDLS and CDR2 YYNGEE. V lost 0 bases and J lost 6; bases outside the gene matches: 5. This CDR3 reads CASSVAGGAGQPQHF. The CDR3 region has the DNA TGTGCCAGCAGCGTAGCAGGGGGCGCGGGTCAGCCCCAGCATTTT.

The CDR3 bases are TGTGCCAGCAGCTTCATACAGGGGGCGAACTATGGCTACACCTTC. Translation: CASSFIQGANYGYTF. The chain employs TRBV7-2 and TRBJ1-2; 9 nucleotides agree with TRBD1. CDR3 size: 15 residues. Germline CDR1 is SGHTA and CDR2 is FQGNSA. The J segment lost 2 bases and the V segment lost 3 bases, leaving 4 bases of the junction unmatched. The full variable domain, in which reference TRBV7-2 and TRBJ1-2 provide the parts outside the CDR3, is GAGVSQSPSNKVTEKGKDVELRCDPISGHTALYWYRQSLGQGLEFLIYFQGNSAPDKSGLPSDRFSAERTGGSVSTLTIQRTQQEDSAVYLCASSFIQGANYGYTFGSGTRLTVV.

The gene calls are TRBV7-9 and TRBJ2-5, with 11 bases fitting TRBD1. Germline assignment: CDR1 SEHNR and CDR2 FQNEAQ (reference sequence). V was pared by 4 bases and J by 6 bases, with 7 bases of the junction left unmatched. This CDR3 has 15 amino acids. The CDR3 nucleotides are TGTGCCAGCAGCTCCCCGGGACAGGGGGTACAGACCCAGTACTTC. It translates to CASSSPGQGVQTQYF.

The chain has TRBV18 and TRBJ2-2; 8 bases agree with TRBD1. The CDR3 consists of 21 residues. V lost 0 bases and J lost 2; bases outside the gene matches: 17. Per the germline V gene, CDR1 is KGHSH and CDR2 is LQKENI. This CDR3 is CASSPPITDRDNHFNTGELFF. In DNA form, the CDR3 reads TGTGCCAGCTCACCACCGATCACGGACAGGGACAATCATTTTAACACCGGGGAGCTGTTTTTT.

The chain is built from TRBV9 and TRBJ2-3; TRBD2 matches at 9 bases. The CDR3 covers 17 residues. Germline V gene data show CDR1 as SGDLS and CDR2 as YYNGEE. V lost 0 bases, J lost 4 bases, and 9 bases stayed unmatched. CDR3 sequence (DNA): TGTGCCAGCAGCGTAGGGTTGGAGGGACTAGCCGCAGATACGCAGTATTTT. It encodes CASSVGLEGLAADTQYF.

DNA of the CDR3: TGTGCCAGCAGCTATGGGACAGTCCCGACCGGGGAGCTGTTTTTT. This sequence encodes CASSYGTVPTGELFF. The chain joins TRBV5-6 to TRBJ2-2; 7 nucleotides match TRBD1. The CDR3 totals 15 residues. Germline V gene data show CDR1 as SGHDT and CDR2 as YYEEEE. V was pared by 3 bases and J by 5 bases, with 7 bases of the junction left unmatched.

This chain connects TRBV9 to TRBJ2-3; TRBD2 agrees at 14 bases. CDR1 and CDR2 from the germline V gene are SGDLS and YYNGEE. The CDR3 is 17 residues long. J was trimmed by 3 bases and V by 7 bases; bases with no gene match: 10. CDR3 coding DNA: TGTGCCAGCGGAGGACTAGCGGGGGGCCAACCAACAGATACGCAGTATTTT. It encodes CASGGLAGGQPTDTQYF.

This CDR3 is CASSQDGDGGLYTGELFF. DNA of the CDR3: TGCGCCAGCAGCCAAGATGGAGACGGGGGGCTTTACACCGGGGAGCTGTTTTTT. The chain uses TRBV4-1 and TRBJ2-2, with D possibly matching TRBD2 (7 bases). Looked up from germline, CDR1 is MGHRA and CDR2 is YSYEKL. CDR3 size: 18 residues. V was trimmed by 0 bases and J by 3 bases, leaving 17 bases between them.